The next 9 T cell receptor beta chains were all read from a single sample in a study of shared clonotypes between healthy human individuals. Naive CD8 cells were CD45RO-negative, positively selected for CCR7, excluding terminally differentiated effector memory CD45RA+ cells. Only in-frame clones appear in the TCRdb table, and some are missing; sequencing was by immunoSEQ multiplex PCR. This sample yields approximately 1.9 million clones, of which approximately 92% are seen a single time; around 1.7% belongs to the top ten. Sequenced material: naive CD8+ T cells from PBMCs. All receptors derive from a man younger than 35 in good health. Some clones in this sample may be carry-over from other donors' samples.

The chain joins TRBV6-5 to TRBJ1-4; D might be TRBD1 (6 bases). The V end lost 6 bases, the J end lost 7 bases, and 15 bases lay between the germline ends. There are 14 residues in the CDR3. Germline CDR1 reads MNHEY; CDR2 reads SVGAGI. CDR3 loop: CASRLRGRGEKLFF. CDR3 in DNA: TGTGCCAGCAGGCTCAGGGGTCGGGGTGAAAAACTGTTTTTT.

The CDR3, as DNA: TGTGCCAGCAGCGTAGACCGGCAGACCGAGTTCTACGAGCAGTACTTC. Residues: CASSVDRQTEFYEQYF. The chain has TRBV9 and TRBJ2-7; the D is unclear. This CDR3 comprises 16 residues. Trimming stripped 0 bases from V and 3 bases from J, with 16 bases between. Germline V gene lookup returns CDR1 SGDLS and CDR2 YYNGEE.

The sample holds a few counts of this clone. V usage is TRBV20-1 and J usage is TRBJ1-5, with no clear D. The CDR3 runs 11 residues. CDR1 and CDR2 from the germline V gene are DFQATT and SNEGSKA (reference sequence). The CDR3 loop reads CAGFSNQPQHF. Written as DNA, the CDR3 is TGCGCCGGATTTAGCAATCAGCCCCAGCATTTT.

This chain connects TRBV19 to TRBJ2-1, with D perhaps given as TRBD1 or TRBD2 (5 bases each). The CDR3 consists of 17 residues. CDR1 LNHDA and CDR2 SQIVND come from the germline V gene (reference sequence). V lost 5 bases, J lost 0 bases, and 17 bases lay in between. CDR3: CASSLWGYSSSYNEQFF. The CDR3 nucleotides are TGTGCCAGTAGTTTGTGGGGGTACAGTAGCTCCTACAATGAGCAGTTCTTC.

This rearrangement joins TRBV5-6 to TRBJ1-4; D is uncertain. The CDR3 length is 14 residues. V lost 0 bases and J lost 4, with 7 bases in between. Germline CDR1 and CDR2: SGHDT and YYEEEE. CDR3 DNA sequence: TGTGCCAGCAGCTTGGCCGGGATTAATGAAAAACTGTTTTTT. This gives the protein CASSLAGINEKLFF.

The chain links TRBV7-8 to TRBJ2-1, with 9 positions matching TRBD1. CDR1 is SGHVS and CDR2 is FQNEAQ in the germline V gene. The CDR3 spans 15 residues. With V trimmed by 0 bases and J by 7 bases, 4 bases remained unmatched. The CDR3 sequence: CASSLAGTGWNEQFF. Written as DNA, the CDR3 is TGTGCCAGCAGCTTAGCGGGGACAGGGTGGAATGAGCAGTTCTTC.

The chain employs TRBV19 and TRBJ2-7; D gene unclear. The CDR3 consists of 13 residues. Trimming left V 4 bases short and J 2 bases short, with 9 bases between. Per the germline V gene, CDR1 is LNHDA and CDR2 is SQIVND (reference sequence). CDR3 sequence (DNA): TGTGCCAGTAGTAACGCACTGACCTACGAGCAGTACTTC. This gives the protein CASSNALTYEQYF.

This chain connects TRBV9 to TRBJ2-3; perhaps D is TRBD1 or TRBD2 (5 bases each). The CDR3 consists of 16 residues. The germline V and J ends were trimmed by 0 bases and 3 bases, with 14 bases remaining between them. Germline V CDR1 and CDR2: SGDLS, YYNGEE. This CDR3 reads CASSVVGTLKTDTQYF. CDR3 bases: TGTGCCAGCAGCGTAGTAGGGACCCTGAAAACAGATACGCAGTATTTT.

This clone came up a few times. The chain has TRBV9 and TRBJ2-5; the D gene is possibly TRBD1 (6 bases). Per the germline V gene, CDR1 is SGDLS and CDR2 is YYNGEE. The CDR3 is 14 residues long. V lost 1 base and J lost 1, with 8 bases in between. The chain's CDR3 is CASSVIGGQETQYF. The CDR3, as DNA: TGTGCCAGCAGCGTAATAGGGGGCCAAGAGACCCAGTACTTC.